Listed here is a single T cell receptor beta chain. The sample belongs to a study of blood T cells in healthy people across ages. The authors ran a second PCR of 7 to 11 cycles using a sample-barcoded 5' primer and a J-beta primer mix. MiXCR, run by TCRdb on the 5' RACE reads, gives a single entry per CDR3 protein. Of 800,000 to 950,000 distinct CDR3 sequences listed, around 48% are singletons. Sequenced material: blood. This receptor was identified in a man aged 25 to 40 in good health.

CDR3 in amino acids: CASSPRTSGTFYNEQFF. As DNA, the CDR3 is TGTGCCAGCAGCCCTCGGACTAGCGGGACTTTCTACAATGAGCAGTTCTTC. The rearrangement joins TRBV11-3 to TRBJ2-1; 12 bases are a match to TRBD2. After removal of 5 bases from V and 3 bases from J, the junction contained 8 bases not matched to a gene. Germline V gene lookup returns CDR1 SGHNT and CDR2 YENEEA. The CDR3 has 17 amino acids.